The 31 T cell receptor beta chains below were found in one sample sequenced in a study of blood T cell repertoires in COVID-19. Profiling relied on immunoSEQ multiplex PCR, and the TCRdb table lists in-frame clones only, not all of them. The sample contains a few hundred thousand clones, 80% to 90% of which appear only once. Specimen: peripheral blood. The receptor source for this set is a woman in her forties or fifties with acute or convalescent COVID-19.

V is TRBV29-1 and J is TRBJ2-5; TRBD1 might be the D (5 bases). CDR1 and CDR2 (germline): SQVTM, ANQGSEA. CDR3 size: 12 residues. The V gene lost 7 bases and the J gene lost 0 bases, with 9 bases spanning the gap. Here the CDR3 reads CSGRQNQETQYF. DNA for the CDR3: TGCAGCGGACGACAGAACCAAGAGACCCAGTACTTC.

The chain joins TRBV10-1 to TRBJ1-6; possibly TRBD1 for D (5 bases). There are 13 residues in the CDR3. The germline V and J ends were trimmed by 3 bases and 6 bases, with 6 bases remaining between them. Germline loops: CDR1 WNHNN, CDR2 SYGVQD (reference sequence). CDR3 in DNA: TGCGCCAGCAGTGAAGACAGTAATTCACCCCTCCACTTT. Residues: CASSEDSNSPLHF.

The V and J genes are TRBV12-3 or TRBV12-4 and TRBJ2-5, with 7 positions matching TRBD2. The CDR3 has 13 amino acids. With 5 bases clipped from V and 4 bases from J, the junction kept 4 bases outside the gene matches. The CDR3 spells CASSQERGETQYF. The CDR3 DNA sequence: TGTGCCAGCAGTCAGGAGCGGGGAGAGACCCAGTACTTC.

The chain couples TRBV7-2 to TRBJ2-3, with 10 bases fitting TRBD2. In germline, CDR1 is SGHTA, CDR2 FQGNSA. The CDR3 is 16 residues long. V was clipped by 5 bases and J by 1 base; unmatched bases: 6. CDR3 amino acids: CASSVSSGRGTDTQYF. DNA for the CDR3: TGTGCCAGCAGCGTCTCTAGCGGGAGAGGCACAGATACGCAGTATTTT.

The chain uses TRBV5-4 and TRBJ1-4; 8 bases are a match to TRBD1. In germline, CDR1 is SGHNT, CDR2 YYREEE (reference sequence). V was clipped by 4 bases and J by 7 bases; unmatched bases: 6. This CDR3 is 14 amino acids long. CDR3 protein: CASSPDRGSEKLFF. CDR3 DNA: TGTGCCAGCAGCCCTGACAGGGGAAGTGAAAAACTGTTTTTT.

The chain carries TRBV15 and TRBJ1-2; D is possibly TRBD1 (5 bases). Trimming stripped 1 base from V and 5 bases from J, with 11 bases between. Germline V lookup: CDR1 LNHNV, CDR2 YYDKDF (reference sequence). The CDR3 has 14 residues. The CDR3 reads CATSRGGRDYGYTF. The CDR3 coding sequence is TGTGCCACCAGCAGAGGCGGCAGGGATTATGGCTACACCTTC.

The chain recombines TRBV30 with TRBJ1-4; the D gene is possibly TRBD1 (5 bases). Between the trimmed V and J ends, which lost 2 bases and 6 bases, there was a span of 13 bases. The CDR3 has 14 residues. Germline V gene sequence: CDR1 GTSNPN, CDR2 SVGIG (reference sequence). CDR3: CAWSPPDIYEKLFF. The CDR3 region has the DNA TGTGCCTGGAGTCCCCCGGACATTTATGAAAAACTGTTTTTT.

This rearrangement joins TRBV9 to TRBJ2-1; 9 bases are shared with TRBD2. There are 14 residues in the CDR3. Unmatched junction bases numbered 8, after V lost 3 bases and J lost 10 bases. Germline CDR1 reads SGDLS; CDR2 reads YYNGEE. This chain's CDR3 is CASSASGTSREQFF. DNA of the CDR3: TGTGCCAGCAGCGCCTCCGGGACTAGCCGGGAGCAGTTCTTC.

The chain is built from TRBV5-1 and TRBJ2-7; the match to TRBD2 covers 12 bases. Germline lookup yields CDR1 SGHRS and CDR2 YFSETQ. J lost 4 bases, V lost 4 bases, and 3 bases had no gene match. The CDR3 sequence is 14 residues long. CDR3 bases: TGCGCCAGCAGCCAGACTAGCGGGAGTTACGAGCAGTACTTC. Protein product: CASSQTSGSYEQYF.

The V gene is TRBV6-2 or TRBV6-3, the J gene TRBJ2-1; 7 nucleotides align to TRBD1. Trimming cost V 6 bases and J 0 bases; bases outside gene matches: 5. The CDR3 contains 15 residues. Germline V gene data show CDR1 as MNHEY and CDR2 as SVGEGT. CDR3 nucleotide sequence: TGTGCCAGCAGCACCGACAGGGTCTCCTACAATGAGCAGTTCTTC. This codes for CASSTDRVSYNEQFF.

This clone was recorded once. V is TRBV5-5 and J is TRBJ2-4, with 7 bases identical to TRBD2. The CDR3 totals 14 residues. V was pared by 0 bases and J by 11 bases, with 8 bases of the junction left unmatched. In germline, CDR1 is SGHKS, CDR2 YYEKEE (reference sequence). The CDR3 coding sequence is TGTGCCAGCAGCTTGGAGGAACCTCGGGAGGTTCAGTACTTC. Protein sequence: CASSLEEPREVQYF.

The chain couples TRBV4-2 to TRBJ2-3; no reliable D call. Between the trimmed V and J ends, which lost 3 bases and 0 bases, there was a span of 7 bases. The CDR3 is 14 amino acids. Per the germline V gene, CDR1 is LGHNA and CDR2 is YNFKEQ. CDR3 region: CASSQMTSTDTQYF. The CDR3 coding sequence is TGTGCCAGCAGCCAGATGACTAGCACAGATACGCAGTATTTT.

The chain joins TRBV12-5 to TRBJ2-5; TRBD2 is a possible D gene (6 bases). Germline V lookup: CDR1 LGHNT, CDR2 FRNRAP. The CDR3 is 12 amino acids. V was shortened by 4 bases and J by 4 bases, with 7 bases between the two germline ends. This CDR3 reads CASGYSGETQYF. The CDR3 DNA sequence: TGTGCTAGTGGTTATAGCGGAGAGACCCAGTACTTC.

The rearrangement joins TRBV10-1 to TRBJ1-3, with D maybe TRBD1 (5 bases). V gave up 0 bases and J gave up 4 bases, with 10 bases separating them. This CDR3 spans 15 amino acids. From germline, CDR1 is WNHNN and CDR2 SYGVQD (reference sequence). CDR3 protein: CASSESWGLGNTIYF. The CDR3 DNA follows: TGCGCCAGCAGTGAGTCATGGGGCCTCGGAAACACCATATATTTT.

With respect to this clone: This sample includes further DNA sequences coding for the same CDR3. This chain connects TRBV24-1 to TRBJ1-2; D call uncertain. The length of the CDR3 is 12 residues. Trimming shortened V by 7 bases and J by 0 bases, and 5 bases separated the two germline ends. The germline CDR1 and CDR2 sequences are KGHDR and SFDVKD. CDR3 DNA sequence: TGTGCCACCAGCGTTTCTAACTATGGCTACACCTTC. Its protein is CATSVSNYGYTF.

V is TRBV6-4 and J is TRBJ1-2; 8 nucleotides match TRBD1. The CDR3 loop spans 16 amino acids. V lost 0 bases, J lost 4 bases, and 7 bases stayed unmatched. Germline loops: CDR1 MRHNA, CDR2 SNTAGT. The CDR3 DNA reads as TGTGCCAGCAGTGACTCCCCGGACAGGGCTACCTATGGCTACACCTTC. It specifies CASSDSPDRATYGYTF.

V gene TRBV3-1 (or the pseudogene TRBV3-2) combines with J gene TRBJ2-7; 8 bases map to TRBD2. CDR3 length: 15 residues. In germline, CDR1 is LGHDT, CDR2 YNNKEL (reference sequence). V dropped 4 bases and J dropped 3; count of bases not matched to a gene: 8. CDR3 in DNA: TGTGCCAGCAGCCCCGCCAGCGGGGGTGTCTACGAGCAGTACTTC. Translated: CASSPASGGVYEQYF.

The chain has TRBV2 and TRBJ1-6, with D possibly matching TRBD1 (6 bases). Trimming removed 10 bases at V and 2 bases at J, with 12 bases between. Germline lookup yields CDR1 SNHLY and CDR2 FYNNEI. The CDR3 spans 14 residues. CDR3: CATLRDTYNSPLHF. The CDR3 nucleotides are TGTGCCACCCTCCGGGACACCTATAATTCACCCCTCCACTTT.

The rearrangement uses TRBV11-3 and TRBJ1-1; tentative D call: TRBD1 (5 bases). Trimming cost V 1 base and J 2 bases, with 14 bases left between them. The CDR3 is made up of 16 amino acids. Germline lookup yields CDR1 SGHNT and CDR2 YENEEA. The CDR3, as DNA: TGTGCCAGCAGCTTAGGGGGCGGACACACTAACACTGAAGCTTTCTTT. Its translation: CASSLGGGHTNTEAFF.

The chain joins TRBV5-6 to TRBJ2-6; 8 bases match TRBD1. Per the germline V gene, CDR1 is SGHDT and CDR2 is YYEEEE. V was clipped by 4 bases and J by 4 bases; unmatched bases: 4. This CDR3 has 15 residues. This chain's CDR3 is CASSRTGSGANVLTF. In DNA form, the CDR3 reads TGTGCCAGCAGCCGGACAGGGAGCGGGGCCAACGTCCTGACTTTC.

V is TRBV27 and J is TRBJ1-2; 9 positions agree with TRBD1. The CDR3 totals 15 residues. Germline assignment: CDR1 MNHEY and CDR2 SMNVEV (reference sequence). The J segment lost 5 bases and the V segment lost 5 bases, leaving 9 bases of the junction unmatched. The CDR3: CASSPGTGRSYGYTF. The DNA of the CDR3 is TGTGCCAGCAGTCCCGGGACAGGGAGAAGTTATGGCTACACCTTC.

This chain connects TRBV19 to TRBJ1-2; D not certain. This CDR3 has 14 amino acids. Germline values: CDR1 LNHDA, CDR2 SQIVND (reference sequence). Between the trimmed V and J ends, which lost 7 bases and 2 bases, there was a span of 14 bases. The CDR3 is CASTGTQPNYGYTF. CDR3 bases: TGTGCCAGTACGGGAACGCAGCCCAACTATGGCTACACCTTC.

The rearrangement uses TRBV3-1 (or the pseudogene TRBV3-2) and TRBJ2-3; D is ambiguous. Trimming pared 1 base from V and 4 bases from J, leaving 6 bases between. The CDR3 loop spans 13 amino acids. Germline assignment: CDR1 LGHDT and CDR2 YNNKEL (reference sequence). CDR3 DNA: TGTGCCAGCAGCCAAGGACTCCCAGATACGCAGTATTTT. Translation gives CASSQGLPDTQYF.

This clone was detected a few times. This sequence joins TRBV19 and TRBJ1-6; D is ambiguous. The V and J ends lost 7 bases and 9 bases respectively, with 10 bases between them. The germline CDR1 and CDR2 sequences are LNHDA and SQIVND (reference sequence). The CDR3 runs to 12 residues. The CDR3 reads CASIGGLSPLHF. For the CDR3, the DNA is TGTGCCAGTATAGGAGGGCTTTCACCCCTCCACTTT.

A note on this clone: This CDR3 is also generated by other DNA sequences in the sample. The chain employs TRBV4-1 and TRBJ1-1, with TRBD1 matching over 8 bases. This CDR3 is 14 amino acids long. Germline CDR1 and CDR2: MGHRA and YSYEKL. Trimming at V came to 0 bases and at J to 5 bases, leaving 2 bases not matched to a gene. The CDR3 loop reads CASSQDRGRTEAFF. The CDR3 bases are TGCGCCAGCAGCCAAGACAGGGGGCGGACTGAAGCTTTCTTT.

The chain uses TRBV27 and TRBJ1-6; no definite D call. CDR3 length: 14 residues. The V and J ends lost 2 bases and 9 bases respectively, with 11 bases between them. Germline CDR1 MNHEY, CDR2 SMNVEV (reference sequence). CDR3 amino acids: CASSLVSGSSPLHF. CDR3 DNA: TGTGCCAGCAGTTTAGTATCGGGTAGTTCACCCCTCCACTTT.

The J gene is TRBJ1-4, the V gene TRBV3-1 (or the pseudogene TRBV3-2); D is uncertain. Germline V CDR1 and CDR2: LGHDT, YNNKEL (reference sequence). V lost 5 bases to trimming and J lost 2 bases, with 9 bases between them. There are 14 residues in the CDR3. The CDR3 nucleotides read TGTGCCAGCAGCTGGAGGGCCACTAATGAAAAACTGTTTTTT. Translated, it gives CASSWRATNEKLFF.

The chain couples TRBV4-1 to TRBJ2-3, with D unresolved. This CDR3 has 16 residues. Germline CDR1 MGHRA, CDR2 YSYEKL. V lost 2 bases and J 0 bases, leaving 12 bases between the germline ends. The CDR3 coding sequence is TGCGCCAGCAGCCAAAAAGTCCCCGGGAGCACAGATACGCAGTATTTT. It codes for CASSQKVPGSTDTQYF.

The chain carries TRBV6-5 and TRBJ1-4; 7 bases match TRBD1. Trimming cost V 6 bases and J 8 bases; bases outside gene matches: 9. The germline gives CDR1 MNHEY, CDR2 SVGAGI. The CDR3 has 14 amino acids. The CDR3 sequence: CASRLDRVREKLFF. The CDR3 region has the DNA TGTGCCAGCAGGCTCGACAGGGTTCGGGAAAAACTGTTTTTT.

The V and J genes are TRBV4-1 and TRBJ2-1; 14 positions agree with TRBD2. V was pared by 3 bases and J by 8 bases, with 9 bases of the junction left unmatched. The length of the CDR3 is 17 residues. In germline, CDR1 is MGHRA, CDR2 YSYEKL. For the CDR3, the DNA is TGCGCCAGCAGCCAGGGGGGACTAGCGGGAGTGTCGGATGAGCAGTTCTTC. Translating it yields CASSQGGLAGVSDEQFF.

Remarks on this clone: The identical CDR3 is also encoded by other nucleotide sequences in the sample. The chain links TRBV3-1 (or the pseudogene TRBV3-2) to TRBJ2-5; D is possibly TRBD2 (5 bases). V lost 1 base to trimming and J lost 5 bases, with 11 bases between them. This CDR3 region has 14 residues. Germline loops: CDR1 LGHDT, CDR2 YNNKEL (reference sequence). CDR3 sequence: CASSQVDGGETQYF. The DNA of the CDR3 is TGTGCCAGCAGCCAAGTGGACGGCGGGGAGACCCAGTACTTC.